A single sample is the source of the 26 T cell receptor beta chains below, sequenced in a study of blood T cell repertoires in COVID-19. The table came from immunoSEQ multiplex PCR; TCRdb's copy has only in-frame clones and leaves some out. Among roughly 260,000 clones listed, about 90% were seen once. The sequenced sample consisted of peripheral blood. Source of these receptors: a person between 18 and 35 years old with COVID-19, enrolled during active disease.

This clone was detected only once. The chain joins TRBV18 to TRBJ1-6, with D perhaps TRBD1 (6 bases). Germline V CDR1 and CDR2: KGHSH, LQKENI. The length of the CDR3 is 16 residues. The ends were cut back, 4 bases at V and 7 bases at J, with 17 bases in the middle. The CDR3 DNA follows: TGTGCCAGCTCACTACAGGGACATCCCGGCAATTCACCCCTCCACTTT. Protein: CASSLQGHPGNSPLHF.

The count of this clone is one. The chain joins TRBV4-2 to TRBJ1-1, with 7 nucleotides matching TRBD1. J lost 3 bases, V lost 7 bases, and 11 bases had no gene match. The germline gives CDR1 LGHNA, CDR2 YNFKEQ. The CDR3 is made up of 15 amino acids. CDR3 sequence reads: CASTSGTADDTEAFF. As DNA, the CDR3 is TGTGCCAGCACCTCCGGGACAGCAGATGACACTGAAGCTTTCTTT.

V gene TRBV7-2 combines with J gene TRBJ2-2; D is unclear. The V gene lost 8 bases and the J gene lost 5 bases, with 12 bases spanning the gap. The CDR3 totals 13 residues. CDR1 and CDR2 (germline): SGHTA, FQGNSA. The CDR3 sequence is CASSVQTTGELFF. The DNA for the CDR3 is TGTGCCAGCTCCGTTCAGACTACCGGGGAGCTGTTTTTT.

Only one count was recorded for this clone. The gene calls are TRBV19 and TRBJ1-5; D unresolved. With 6 bases removed from V and 1 base from J, the gap between germline ends came to 13 bases. Germline V lookup: CDR1 LNHDA, CDR2 SQIVND (reference sequence). The CDR3 is made up of 15 amino acids. CDR3 sequence (DNA): TGTGCCAGTAGATTCATTGGGCAAAGCAATCAGCCCCAGCATTTT. It specifies CASRFIGQSNQPQHF.

The V call is TRBV20-1, the J call TRBJ2-7; 9 nucleotides match TRBD1. V was clipped by 3 bases and J by 1 base; unmatched bases: 4. The CDR3 runs 14 residues. Germline CDR1 DFQATT, CDR2 SNEGSKA (reference sequence). CDR3 sequence (DNA): TGCAGTGCTAGTCCGGGACAGGGTTCCTACGAGCAGTACTTC. Translating it yields CSASPGQGSYEQYF.

V and J are TRBV6-5 and TRBJ1-3, with TRBD1 as a possible D gene (6 bases). The CDR3 has 15 amino acids. The germline gives CDR1 MNHEY, CDR2 SVGAGI. With 2 bases removed from V and 0 bases from J, the gap between germline ends came to 8 bases. CDR3 sequence reads: CASSYDRSSGNTIYF. CDR3 nucleotides: TGTGCCAGCAGTTACGACAGGAGCTCTGGAAACACCATATATTTT.

The chain combines TRBV9 with TRBJ1-1, with 7 nucleotides matching TRBD1. Trimming removed 4 bases from V and 3 bases from J; junction bases left unmatched: 9. Germline V CDR1 and CDR2: SGDLS, YYNGEE. The CDR3 runs to 15 residues. The CDR3 reads CASSTRTGFDTEAFF. Written as DNA, the CDR3 is TGTGCCAGCAGCACCCGGACAGGCTTTGACACTGAAGCTTTCTTT.

Note on this clone: A much larger clone lies a single base off, so this may be a read error. The chain employs TRBV12-3 or TRBV12-4 and TRBJ1-1; TRBD1 is a possible D gene (6 bases). There are 13 residues in the CDR3. The V and J ends lost 5 bases and 1 base respectively, with 8 bases between them. Written as DNA, the CDR3 is TGTGCCAGCAGTACGACAGGGAACACTGAAGCTTTCTTT. Translated, it gives CASSTTGNTEAFF.

The V call is TRBV4-1, the J call TRBJ1-4; D unclear. The CDR3 covers 14 residues. The germline V and J ends were trimmed by 4 bases and 4 bases, with 10 bases remaining between them. From germline, CDR1 is MGHRA and CDR2 YSYEKL. CDR3 bases: TGCGCCAGCAGCCTCCGCGGGGTTAATGAAAAACTGTTTTTT. Amino acid sequence: CASSLRGVNEKLFF.

The J gene is TRBJ2-3, the V gene TRBV28; D remains ambiguous. Germline V gene lookup returns CDR1 MDHEN and CDR2 SYDVKM. CDR3 length equals 16 residues. The V end lost 7 bases, the J end lost 0 bases, and 17 bases lay between the germline ends. CDR3 nucleotide sequence: TGTGCCAGCATCCCCCTAATGCGGTTTAGCACAGATACGCAGTATTTT. This gives the protein CASIPLMRFSTDTQYF.

The genes are TRBV14 and TRBJ1-6; D is undetermined. The CDR3 has 13 amino acids. From germline, CDR1 is SGHDN and CDR2 FVKESK. V shed 4 bases and J shed 12 bases, with 13 bases lying between them. The CDR3 here is CASSLGSFVPLHF. The DNA for the CDR3 is TGTGCCAGCAGCCTCGGTTCGTTTGTACCCCTCCACTTT.

This rearrangement joins TRBV9 to TRBJ1-3, with D perhaps matching TRBD1 (6 bases). Germline loops: CDR1 SGDLS, CDR2 YYNGEE. The CDR3 runs to 17 residues. V gave up 4 bases and J gave up 3 bases, with 20 bases separating them. The chain's CDR3 is CASSLFMDSSFGNTIYF. CDR3 bases: TGTGCCAGCAGCCTATTTATGGACAGTTCATTTGGAAACACCATATATTTT.

The chain combines TRBV9 with TRBJ1-2; a weak D match, TRBD1 (6 bases). From germline, CDR1 is SGDLS and CDR2 YYNGEE. Trimming pared 3 bases from V and 0 bases from J, leaving 12 bases between. This CDR3 contains 15 residues. CDR3 nucleotides: TGTGCCAGCAGCGGGGTGGACAGCGCTAACTATGGCTACACCTTC. Amino acids: CASSGVDSANYGYTF.

The CDR3 region is CASSLAGASYEQYF. Here the CDR3 DNA reads TGTGCCAGCAGCTTAGCGGGAGCTTCTTACGAGCAGTACTTC. This chain joins TRBV5-5 and TRBJ2-7, with 8 bases lining up with TRBD2. CDR3 length: 14 amino acids. V was clipped by 2 bases and J by 4 bases; unmatched bases: 5. The germline CDR1 and CDR2 sequences are SGHKS and YYEKEE (reference sequence).

Details on this clone: The junction shows a germline mismatch at one end, possibly a read error. The chain recombines TRBV5-5 with TRBJ2-6; 10 nucleotides match TRBD2. The V gene's germline CDR1 is SGHKS and CDR2 YYEKEE (reference sequence). This CDR3 has 19 amino acids. The CDR3 sequence: CASSPGLAARSGGTNVLTF. In nucleotides, the CDR3 is TGTGCCAGCAGCCCTGGACTAGCGGCCCGGTCTGGTGGGACCAACGTCCTGACTTTC.

The chain is built from TRBV5-4 and TRBJ2-5; 7 bases line up with TRBD1. From germline, CDR1 is SGHNT and CDR2 YYREEE (reference sequence). With V trimmed by 4 bases and J by 4 bases, 10 bases remained unmatched. The CDR3 loop spans 15 amino acids. The CDR3 bases are TGTGCCAGCAGCGCGCAAACAGGGGTTCGAGAGACCCAGTACTTC. This encodes CASSAQTGVRETQYF.

DNA for the CDR3: TGTGCCAGCAGCGAACGGACAGGACCTGGCACAGATACGCAGTATTTT. Its translation: CASSERTGPGTDTQYF. The chain employs TRBV9 and TRBJ2-3, with TRBD1 matching 7 bases. The CDR3 is made up of 16 amino acids. Trimming removed 3 bases from V and 1 base from J; junction bases left unmatched: 8. The germline CDR1 and CDR2 sequences are SGDLS and YYNGEE.

The rearrangement links TRBV3-1 (or the pseudogene TRBV3-2) to TRBJ2-1, with TRBD2 identical over 12 bases. The ends lost 0 bases at V and 10 bases at J; junction bases unmatched: 4. The CDR3 is 15 amino acids. Germline V gene lookup returns CDR1 LGHDT and CDR2 YNNKEL (reference sequence). The CDR3 DNA sequence: TGTGCCAGCAGCCAAGAATTCGGACTAGCGGGAGAGCAGTTCTTC. It yields the protein CASSQEFGLAGEQFF.

This chain connects TRBV2 to TRBJ2-3; tentatively, D is TRBD2 (6 bases). The CDR3 extends over 15 amino acids. Trimming left V 4 bases short and J 2 bases short, with 13 bases between. Germline V gene data show CDR1 as SNHLY and CDR2 as FYNNEI. CDR3 protein: CASSVLAGITDTQYF. The CDR3, as DNA: TGTGCCAGCAGTGTGCTGGCGGGGATCACAGATACGCAGTATTTT. Variable domain in full (rest from reference TRBV2 and TRBJ2-3): EPEVTQTPSHQVTQMGQEVILRCVPISNHLYFYWYRQILGQKVEFLVSFYNNEISEKSEIFDDQFSVERPDGSNFTLKIRSTKLEDSAMYFCASSVLAGITDTQYFGPGTRLTVL.

This clone was recorded only once. The chain employs TRBV2 and TRBJ1-6, with TRBD1 matching 12 bases. The germline V gene encodes CDR1 SNHLY and CDR2 FYNNEI. CDR3 length equals 15 residues. V shed 6 bases and J 5 bases; nucleotides not matched to a gene: 2. The CDR3 DNA reads as TGTGCCAGCAGGGGACAGGGGGCGCATAATTCACCCCTCCACTTT. Translated: CASRGQGAHNSPLHF.

This clone appeared a single time. The chain recombines TRBV10-3 with TRBJ2-6, with 7 bases fitting TRBD2. With 5 bases clipped from V and 0 bases from J, the junction kept 13 bases outside the gene matches. This CDR3 is built from 19 residues. Germline lookup yields CDR1 ENHRY and CDR2 SYGVKD. DNA of the CDR3: TGTGCCATCAGTTCCCCAGCGGGGTTAAGCCTCTCTGGGGCCAACGTCCTGACTTTC. Amino acid sequence: CAISSPAGLSLSGANVLTF.

The J gene is TRBJ2-2, the V gene TRBV9; D unclear. Trimming stripped 4 bases from V and 0 bases from J, with 4 bases between. The length of the CDR3 is 13 residues. Germline V lookup: CDR1 SGDLS, CDR2 YYNGEE. CDR3: CASSPTNTGELFF. DNA of the CDR3: TGTGCCAGCAGCCCAACGAACACCGGGGAGCTGTTTTTT.

The genes are TRBV21-1 and TRBJ2-2; the table's D call, TRBD2, has no DNA check behind it. TRBV21-1 is marked as a pseudogene. This CDR3 comprises 13 residues. CDR3 sequence: CASSVWGAGELFF. CDR3 DNA sequence: TGTGCCAGCAGCGTCTGGGGGGCCGGGGAGCTGTTTTTT.

The chain is built from TRBV28 and TRBJ2-3; the D gene is possibly TRBD2 (5 bases). V lost 3 bases, J lost 0 bases, and 13 bases lay in between. Per the germline V gene, CDR1 is MDHEN and CDR2 is SYDVKM. This CDR3 is built from 16 residues. The chain's CDR3 is CASSFARTGSTDTQYF. CDR3 nucleotides: TGTGCCAGCAGTTTCGCTCGGACGGGGAGCACAGATACGCAGTATTTT.

This clone was counted once. The chain carries TRBV24-1 and TRBJ1-4, with TRBD1 as a possible D gene (5 bases). V was clipped by 9 bases and J by 3 bases, with 13 bases between them. The CDR3 spans 14 residues. Germline V gene data show CDR1 as KGHDR and CDR2 as SFDVKD. CDR3 bases: TGTGCCACCCAGGACACGGGGGCTAATGAAAAACTGTTTTTT. Encoded protein: CATQDTGANEKLFF.

V and J are TRBV5-1 and TRBJ1-5; D unresolved. The V end was cut by 2 bases, the J end by 6 bases, with 12 bases between. The CDR3 length is 14 residues. Germline values: CDR1 SGHRS, CDR2 YFSETQ. This CDR3 reads CASSLDGDFQPQHF. The CDR3 DNA is TGCGCCAGCAGCTTAGATGGTGACTTTCAGCCCCAGCATTTT.